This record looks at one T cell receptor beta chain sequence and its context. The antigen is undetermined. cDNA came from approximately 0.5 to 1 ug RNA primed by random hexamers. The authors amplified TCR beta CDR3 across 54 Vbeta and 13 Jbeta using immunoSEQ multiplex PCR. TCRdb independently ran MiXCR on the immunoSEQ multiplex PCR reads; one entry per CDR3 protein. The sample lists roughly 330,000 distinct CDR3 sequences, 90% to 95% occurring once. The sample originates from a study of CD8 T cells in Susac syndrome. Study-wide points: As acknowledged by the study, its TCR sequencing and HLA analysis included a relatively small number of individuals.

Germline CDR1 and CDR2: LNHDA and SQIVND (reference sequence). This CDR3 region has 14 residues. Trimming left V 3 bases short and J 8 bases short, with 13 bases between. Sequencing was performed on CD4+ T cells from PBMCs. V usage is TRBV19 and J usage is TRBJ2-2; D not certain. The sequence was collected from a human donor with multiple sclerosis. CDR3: CASSIETHIGELFF. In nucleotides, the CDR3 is TGTGCCAGTAGTATCGAGACCCACATAGGGGAGCTGTTTTTT.